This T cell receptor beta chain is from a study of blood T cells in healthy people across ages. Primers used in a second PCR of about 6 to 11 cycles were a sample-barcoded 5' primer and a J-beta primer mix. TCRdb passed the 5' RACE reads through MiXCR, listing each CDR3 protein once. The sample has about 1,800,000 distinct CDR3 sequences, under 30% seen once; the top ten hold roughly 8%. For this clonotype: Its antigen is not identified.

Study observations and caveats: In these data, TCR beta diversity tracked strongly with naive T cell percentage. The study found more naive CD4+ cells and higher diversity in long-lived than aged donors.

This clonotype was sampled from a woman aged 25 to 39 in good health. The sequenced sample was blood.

As DNA, the CDR3 is TGCAGCGTTGTTCAGGGATTCGGCTCGGGTGAGCAGTACTTC. This translates into CSVVQGFGSGEQYF. This sequence joins TRBV29-1 and TRBJ2-7, with D possibly TRBD1 on 5 matching bases. Germline CDR1 reads SQVTM; CDR2 reads ANQGSEA. The CDR3 sequence is 14 residues long. The V and J ends lost 4 bases and 7 bases respectively, with 20 bases between them.